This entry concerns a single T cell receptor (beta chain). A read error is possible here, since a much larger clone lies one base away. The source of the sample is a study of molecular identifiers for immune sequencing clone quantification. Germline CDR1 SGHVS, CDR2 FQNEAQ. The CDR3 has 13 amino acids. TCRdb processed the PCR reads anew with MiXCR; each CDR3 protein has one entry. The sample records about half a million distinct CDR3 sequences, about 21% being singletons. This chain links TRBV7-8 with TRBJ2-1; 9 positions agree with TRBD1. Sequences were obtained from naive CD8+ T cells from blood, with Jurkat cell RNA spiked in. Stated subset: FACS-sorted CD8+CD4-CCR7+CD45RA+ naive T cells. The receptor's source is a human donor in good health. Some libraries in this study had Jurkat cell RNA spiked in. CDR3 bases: TGTGCCAGTGGGGGACAGGGATACATTGAGCAGTTCTTC. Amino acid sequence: CASGGQGYIEQFF.